Listed here are 26 T cell receptor beta chains from one sample, sequenced in a study of T cells in Graves' hyperthyroidism and ophthalmopathy. RNA transcripts provided the source from which TCR beta CDR3 regions were amplified. First-round RT-PCR of the TCR CDR3 relied on the HTBI primer set. Each CDR3 protein gets one entry after TCRdb re-called the multiplex PCR reads with MiXCR. Altogether hundreds of thousands of distinct CDR3 sequences are present, 14% being singletons, with the ten largest covering roughly 10%. Sequencing input: blood. These receptors all stem from a woman under 30 with Graves' hyperthyroidism.

Remarks on this clonotype: Being one base from a much bigger clone, this may be a read error. This chain uses TRBV28 with TRBJ2-1; 9 bases line up with TRBD2. The CDR3 spans 18 residues. Germline CDR1 is MDHEN and CDR2 is SYDVKM. CDR3 residues: CASSPSPTSGRWKNEKFF. CDR3 sequence (DNA): TGTGCCAGCAGTCCGTCTCCCACTAGCGGGCGTTGGAAAAATGAGAAGTTCTTC.

This clonotype was counted a few times. The J gene is TRBJ1-2, the V gene TRBV2; the D is unclear. In germline, CDR1 is SNHLY, CDR2 FYNNEI. The CDR3 is 15 amino acids. Deletions cut 1 base from V and 8 bases from J, with 17 bases between. CDR3 protein: CASSEDETLKGGYTF. As DNA, the CDR3 is TGTGCCAGCAGTGAAGATGAGACTCTAAAGGGCGGCTACACCTTC.

Turning to this clonotype: Since a much larger clone is just one base distant, this may be a read error. This sequence joins TRBV9 and TRBJ2-7; possible D gene TRBD2, 6 bases. CDR1 and CDR2 (germline): SGDLS, YYNGEE. This CDR3 has 15 amino acids. CDR3 sequence reads: CTSSVGASVDYEQYF. In DNA form, the CDR3 reads TGTACCAGCAGCGTAGGGGCTAGCGTAGACTACGAGCAGTACTTC.

V is TRBV5-4 and J is TRBJ2-7; D assignment may be TRBD1 or TRBD2 (5 bases each). The V end lost 4 bases, the J end lost 3 bases, and 17 bases lay between the germline ends. CDR3 length equals 15 residues. Germline V gene sequence: CDR1 SGHNT, CDR2 YYREEE (reference sequence). This CDR3 reads CASSPGDLNFYEQYF. DNA of the CDR3: TGTGCCAGCAGCCCCGGGGACCTCAACTTCTACGAGCAGTACTTC. The full variable domain, with the rest looked up from reference TRBV5-4 and TRBJ2-7, is ETGVTQSPTHLIKTRGQQVTLRCSSQSGHNTVSWYQQALGQGPQFIFQYYREEENGRGNFPPRFSGLQFPNYSSELNVNALELDDSALYLCASSPGDLNFYEQYFGPGTRLTVT.

This clonotype was counted many times. The chain uses TRBV12-3 or TRBV12-4 and TRBJ1-2, with D maybe TRBD1 (5 bases). CDR3 length: 17 residues. Trimming pared 6 bases from V and 5 bases from J, leaving 25 bases between. CDR3: CASSPAGQGGVSYGYTF. For the CDR3, the DNA is TGTGCCAGCAGCCCGGCGGGGCAGGGTGGAGTATCTTATGGCTACACCTTC.

V usage is TRBV6-1 and J usage is TRBJ1-1; the D is unclear. This CDR3 contains 13 residues. V was cut by 6 bases and J by 6 bases, with 14 bases left in between. The V gene's germline CDR1 is MNHNS and CDR2 SASEGT. The CDR3, as DNA: TGTGCCAGCAGCGACACACGAAATTCTGAAGCTTTCTTT. It yields the protein CASSDTRNSEAFF.

DNA for the CDR3: TGTGCCAGTAGTATAGGGACAGGGGAGTTGTACGAGCAGTACTTC. As protein: CASSIGTGELYEQYF. The chain combines TRBV19 with TRBJ2-7; 9 nucleotides match TRBD1. The length of the CDR3 is 15 residues. Germline CDR1 is LNHDA and CDR2 is SQIVND (reference sequence). V shed 1 base, J shed 4 bases, and the junction held 5 bases outside the gene matches.

Many counts were recorded for this clonotype. The chain has TRBV6-1 and TRBJ2-7; no definite D call. Trimming removed 6 bases at V and 2 bases at J, with 11 bases between. The CDR3 length is 13 residues. In germline, CDR1 is MNHNS, CDR2 SASEGT. The CDR3 reads CASRLTETYEQYF. Here the CDR3 DNA reads TGTGCCAGCAGACTGACTGAAACCTACGAGCAGTACTTC.

The chain employs TRBV19 and TRBJ1-1; 7 bases are a match to TRBD1. From germline, CDR1 is LNHDA and CDR2 SQIVND (reference sequence). The CDR3 spans 15 residues. J lost 3 bases, V lost 4 bases, and 8 bases had no gene match. The CDR3 coding sequence is TGTGCCAGTAGTAGGGGGGACAGACCTGACACTGAAGCTTTCTTT. Translating gives CASSRGDRPDTEAFF.

This clonotype has just a few counts. The V call is TRBV4-2, the J call TRBJ1-1; 10 bases agree with TRBD1. Germline V gene data show CDR1 as LGHNA and CDR2 as YNFKEQ. The CDR3 has 15 amino acids. Trimming took 5 bases from V and 9 from J; bases not matched to a gene: 12. CDR3 DNA: TGTGCCAGCAGCTCACCGGGACAGGGGATAAATAAAGCTTTCTTT. This gives the protein CASSSPGQGINKAFF.

This clonotype has just a few counts. V and J are TRBV29-1 and TRBJ1-5; TRBD1 matches 8 bases. CDR1 and CDR2 from the germline V gene are SQVTM and ANQGSEA. V shed 6 bases and J 4 bases; nucleotides not matched to a gene: 5. The CDR3 consists of 13 residues. CDR3 DNA: TGCAGCGTGCTGGACAGGGAAAATCAGCCCCAGCATTTT. This translates into CSVLDRENQPQHF.

This clonotype has at least ten counts. This chain uses TRBV2 with TRBJ2-5, with D perhaps TRBD2 (6 bases). The germline CDR1 and CDR2 sequences are SNHLY and FYNNEI. V was cut by 6 bases and J by 9 bases, with 20 bases left in between. This CDR3 is built from 14 residues. For the CDR3, the DNA is TGTGCCAGCAGCGACGTCGGGGAGGCTTCGGCCCAGTACTTC. As protein: CASSDVGEASAQYF.

This clonotype was detected ten times or more. J is TRBJ2-1 and V is TRBV11-3; D is unclear. The germline V gene has CDR1 SGHNT and CDR2 YENEEA. Trimming took off 3 bases at V and 8 bases at J, with 14 bases between the two ends. This CDR3 has 14 amino acids. The chain's CDR3 is CASSFPEGPHEQFF. CDR3 coding DNA: TGTGCCAGCAGCTTCCCCGAAGGACCCCATGAGCAGTTCTTC.

The V gene is TRBV18, the J gene TRBJ1-5; D uncertain. Trimming pared 3 bases from V and 4 bases from J, leaving 10 bases between. Germline values: CDR1 KGHSH, CDR2 LQKENI. CDR3 size: 14 residues. The CDR3 region has the DNA TGTGCCAGCTCACCCTCCGCGCTTAATCAGCCCCAGCATTTT. Encoded protein: CASSPSALNQPQHF. The full variable domain, its missing parts supplied by reference TRBV18 and TRBJ1-5, is NAGVMQNPRHLVRRRGQEARLRCSPMKGHSHVYWYRQLPEEGLKFMVYLQKENIIDESGMPKERFSAEFPKEGPSILRIQQVVRGDSAAYFCASSPSALNQPQHFGDGTRLSIL.

The chain employs TRBV19 and TRBJ2-5, with D perhaps assigned TRBD1 or TRBD2 (5 bases each). CDR3 length: 13 amino acids. V lost 4 bases to trimming and J lost 5 bases, with 11 bases between them. In germline, CDR1 is LNHDA, CDR2 SQIVND (reference sequence). The CDR3 region is CASSNRRGETQYF. The DNA of the CDR3 is TGTGCCAGTAGTAACAGGAGAGGGGAGACCCAGTACTTC.

In its sample, this clonotype was seen once. The chain has TRBV20-1 and TRBJ2-5, with D maybe TRBD2 (6 bases). The CDR3 is 14 residues long. Germline V lookup: CDR1 DFQATT, CDR2 SNEGSKA (reference sequence). The V and J ends lost 6 bases and 5 bases respectively, with 19 bases between them. The CDR3 loop reads CSAPRAGGRETQYF. DNA for the CDR3: TGCAGTGCCCCAAGGGCCGGGGGTAGGGAGACCCAGTACTTC.

This clonotype has a count of ten or more. This chain uses TRBV11-2 with TRBJ2-5; 9 nucleotides agree with TRBD1. The germline V gene has CDR1 SGHAT and CDR2 FQNNGV. The CDR3 sequence is 16 residues long. J lost 3 bases, V lost 6 bases, and 11 bases had no gene match. This chain's CDR3 is CASSSDRDRVEETQYF. The CDR3 nucleotides are TGTGCCAGCAGTTCGGACCGGGACAGGGTAGAAGAGACCCAGTACTTC.

The sample holds many counts of this clonotype. The V and J genes are TRBV28 and TRBJ2-7, with D possibly TRBD1 on 6 matching bases. V was trimmed by 2 bases and J by 5 bases, leaving 13 bases between them. The CDR3 spans 14 residues. In germline, CDR1 is MDHEN, CDR2 SYDVKM. The CDR3 DNA is TGTGCCAGCAGTTTAACCCCAGGGGACCACGAGCAGTACTTC. Protein: CASSLTPGDHEQYF.

This clonotype has at least ten counts. The genes are TRBV29-1 and TRBJ2-7; D is perhaps TRBD1 or TRBD2 (5 bases each). V gave up 3 bases and J gave up 2 bases, with 17 bases separating them. This CDR3 has 15 residues. Germline CDR1 and CDR2: SQVTM and ANQGSEA. CDR3 nucleotides: TGCAGCGTTGAGGGAGTAGGGGTTAGCGCCTACGAGCAGTACTTC. Amino acid sequence: CSVEGVGVSAYEQYF.

The V and J genes are TRBV18 and TRBJ2-5; D is ambiguous. This CDR3 is built from 13 residues. From germline, CDR1 is KGHSH and CDR2 LQKENI. V was cut by 4 bases and J by 5 bases, with 11 bases left in between. The CDR3 DNA reads TGTGCCAGCTCACAACGGAACTTGGAGACCCAGTACTTC. Amino acids: CASSQRNLETQYF.

In its sample, this clonotype was seen many times. The CDR3 protein is CAWSVEGGYEQYF. The CDR3 DNA reads as TGTGCCTGGAGTGTTGAAGGGGGGTACGAGCAGTACTTC. This chain links TRBV30 with TRBJ2-7; D tentatively reads TRBD1 or TRBD2 (6 bases each). Between the trimmed V and J ends, which lost 0 bases and 4 bases, there was a span of 10 bases. Germline V CDR1 and CDR2: GTSNPN, SVGIG (reference sequence). This CDR3 region has 13 residues.

This clonotype was counted many times. The rearrangement uses TRBV28 and TRBJ1-5; D is unclear. This CDR3 region has 15 residues. Germline values: CDR1 MDHEN, CDR2 SYDVKM. Between the trimmed V and J ends, which lost 3 bases and 4 bases, there was a span of 13 bases. In DNA, the CDR3 is TGTGCCAGCAGTTTTTTGTGGGGAAGTAATCAGCCCCAGCATTTT. This gives the protein CASSFLWGSNQPQHF.

This clonotype was recorded many times. V gene TRBV12-3 or TRBV12-4 combines with J gene TRBJ1-1; D is uncertain. V dropped 5 bases and J dropped 0 bases, with 7 bases sitting between them. The CDR3 sequence is 13 residues long. CDR3: CASSPNVNTEAFF. The CDR3 bases are TGTGCCAGCAGTCCGAACGTGAACACTGAAGCTTTCTTT.

The genes are TRBV28 and TRBJ2-7, with 9 bases matching TRBD2. The CDR3 contains 15 residues. Germline loops: CDR1 MDHEN, CDR2 SYDVKM. V dropped 5 bases and J dropped 2; count of bases not matched to a gene: 7. The CDR3 reads CASSPSGISTYEQYF. In DNA form, the CDR3 reads TGTGCCAGCAGTCCTAGCGGGATTTCGACCTACGAGCAGTACTTC.

Points on this clonotype: Sequence at one end of the junction differs from germline and may be a read error. This sequence joins TRBV6-5 and TRBJ2-3, with TRBD2 identical over 11 bases. CDR1 MNHEY and CDR2 SVGAGI come from the germline V gene. The CDR3 consists of 17 residues. CDR3 protein: CASSDSGGTSGADTQYF. DNA for the CDR3: TGTGCCAGCAGTGACTCAGGCGGGACTAGCGGCGCAGATACGCAGTATTTT.

This rearrangement joins TRBV4-3 to TRBJ1-4, with D unresolved. The CDR3 loop spans 14 amino acids. V lost 1 base and J lost 7, with 10 bases in between. The germline gives CDR1 LGHNA, CDR2 YSLEER. CDR3 bases: TGCGCCAGCAGCCAAGGAGGATCGCGTGAAAAACTGTTTTTT. This sequence encodes CASSQGGSREKLFF.